This entry concerns a single T cell receptor beta chain. Its antigen is not known. Clones were read by immunoSEQ multiplex PCR, and TCRdb kept only the in-frame ones, dropping some. The table records some 21,000 clones, 84% of them present only once. The entry originates in a study of a mutant IDH1 vaccine in newly diagnosed glioma. From germline, CDR1 is SQVTM and CDR2 ANQGSEA. The CDR3 has 14 residues. V lost 5 bases to trimming and J lost 0 bases, with 13 bases between them. Indicated time point: week 47, end of study. Every vaccine dose comprised 300 ug of mutant IDH1 20-mer peptide plus topical imiquimod.

This chain connects TRBV29-1 to TRBJ1-1, with D perhaps TRBD1 (5 bases). This TCR was recovered from a man in his forties with glioma. Source: PBMCs, taken from a glioma patient whose treatment included an IDH1 peptide vaccine. CDR3 loop: CSVLGDGLNTEAFF. The DNA for the CDR3 is TGCAGCGTTTTGGGGGACGGCTTGAACACTGAAGCTTTCTTT.